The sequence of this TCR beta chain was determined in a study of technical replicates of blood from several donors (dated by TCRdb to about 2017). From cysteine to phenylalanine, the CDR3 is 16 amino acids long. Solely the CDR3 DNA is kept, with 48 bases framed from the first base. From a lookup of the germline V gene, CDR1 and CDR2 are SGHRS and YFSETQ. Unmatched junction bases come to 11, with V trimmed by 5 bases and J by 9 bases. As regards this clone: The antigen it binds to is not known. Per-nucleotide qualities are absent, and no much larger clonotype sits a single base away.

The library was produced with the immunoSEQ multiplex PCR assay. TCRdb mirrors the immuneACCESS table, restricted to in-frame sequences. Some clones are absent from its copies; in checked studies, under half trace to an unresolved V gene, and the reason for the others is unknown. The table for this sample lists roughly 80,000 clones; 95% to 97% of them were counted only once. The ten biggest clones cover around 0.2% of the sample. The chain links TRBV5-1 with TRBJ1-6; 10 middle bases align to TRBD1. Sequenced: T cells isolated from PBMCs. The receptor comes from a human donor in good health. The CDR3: CASRYRGQGGISPLHF. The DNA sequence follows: TGCGCCAGCAGGTACCGCGGACAGGGGGGAATTTCACCCCTCCACTTT.